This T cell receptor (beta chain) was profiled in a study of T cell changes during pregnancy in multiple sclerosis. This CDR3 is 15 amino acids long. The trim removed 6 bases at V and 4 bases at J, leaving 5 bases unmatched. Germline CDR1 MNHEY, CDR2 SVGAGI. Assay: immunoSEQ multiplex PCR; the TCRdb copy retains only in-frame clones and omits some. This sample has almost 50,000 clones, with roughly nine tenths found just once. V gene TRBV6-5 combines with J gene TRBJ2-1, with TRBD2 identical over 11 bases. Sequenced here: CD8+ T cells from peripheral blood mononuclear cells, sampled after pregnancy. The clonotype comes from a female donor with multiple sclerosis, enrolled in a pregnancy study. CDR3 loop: CASSLTSGGYNEQFF. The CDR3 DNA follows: TGTGCCAGCAGCCTCACTAGCGGGGGTTACAATGAGCAGTTCTTC.